The next 8 T cell receptor beta chains were all read from a single sample in a study of blood T cells in healthy people across ages. A J-beta primer mix and a sample-barcoded 5' primer were used in a second PCR of about 7 to 12 cycles. Via MiXCR, TCRdb re-called the 5' RACE reads, giving one row per CDR3 protein. Among hundreds of thousands of distinct CDR3 sequences listed, 20% to 30% were seen once. This sample also appeared in a second study, on T cells of mothers and their children.

The specimen sequenced was blood. The receptor source for this set is a boy younger than 18 in good health.

The chain employs TRBV20-1 and TRBJ1-1, with 7 bases identical to TRBD1. Unmatched junction bases numbered 7, after V lost 6 bases and J lost 0 bases. This CDR3 is built from 14 residues. Germline lookup yields CDR1 DFQATT and CDR2 SNEGSKA (reference sequence). CDR3 protein: CSATDRVLNTEAFF. The CDR3 coding sequence is TGCAGTGCGACCGACAGGGTGCTGAACACTGAAGCTTTCTTT.

A note on this clonotype: One end of the junction is discordant with germline, which a read error may explain. The V and J genes are TRBV9 and TRBJ2-2, with TRBD2 matching 11 bases. CDR3 size: 15 residues. In germline, CDR1 is SGDLS, CDR2 YYNGEE. In nucleotides, the CDR3 is TGTGCCAGCAGCTCTAGCGGGAGGCACACCGGAGAGCTGTTTTTT. It encodes CASSSSGRHTGELFF. The variable domain in full, completed from reference TRBV9 and TRBJ2-2, reads DSGVTQTPKHLITATGQRVTLRCSPRSGDLSVYWYQQSLDQGLQFLIQYYNGEERAKGNILERFSAQQFPDLHSELNLSSLELGDSALYFCASSSSGRHTGELFFGEGSRLTVL.

J is TRBJ1-4 and V is TRBV5-5; D gene unclear. Germline loops: CDR1 SGHKS, CDR2 YYEKEE (reference sequence). The CDR3 is 14 amino acids. Trimming took 0 bases from V and 7 from J, leaving 10 bases between them. The CDR3 is CASSLVIGFEKLFF. Here the CDR3 DNA reads TGTGCCAGCAGCTTGGTGATCGGGTTTGAAAAACTGTTTTTT.

This clonotype was picked up a small number of times. The chain employs TRBV5-6 and TRBJ1-1, with D possibly matching TRBD1 (5 bases). Germline loops: CDR1 SGHDT, CDR2 YYEEEE. The CDR3 consists of 13 residues. V lost 2 bases and J 10 bases, leaving 15 bases between the germline ends. The CDR3 region is CASSFSQGVGAFF. The CDR3 nucleotides are TGTGCCAGCAGCTTCAGCCAGGGCGTCGGAGCTTTCTTT. Full variable domain (remainder filled in from reference TRBV5-6 and TRBJ1-1): DAGVTQSPTHLIKTRGQQVTLRCSPKSGHDTVSWYQQALGQGPQFIFQYYEEEERQRGNFPDRFSGHQFPNYSSELNVNALLLGDSALYLCASSFSQGVGAFFGQGTRLTVV.

The CDR3 spells CASQSTGWTYEQYF. DNA for the CDR3: TGTGCCAGCCAATCCACAGGGTGGACCTACGAGCAGTACTTC. The chain employs TRBV6-2 or TRBV6-3 and TRBJ2-5; TRBD1 might be the D (6 bases). The J call is doubtful: the DNA matches TRBJ2-7 better. There are 14 residues in the CDR3. Germline-derived CDR1 and CDR2 are MNHEY and SVGEGT.

This clonotype turned up a few times. This chain uses TRBV21-1 with TRBJ2-6. TRBV21-1 is reported as a pseudogene. The CDR3 totals 17 residues. Written as DNA, the CDR3 is TGTGCCAGCAGCAAAGTTACGATACGCTCTGGGGCCAACGTCCTGACTTTC. Protein: CASSKVTIRSGANVLTF.

The chain joins TRBV9 to TRBJ2-3; TRBD2 agrees at 7 bases. CDR3 length: 16 residues. The germline V gene encodes CDR1 SGDLS and CDR2 YYNGEE. V dropped 0 bases and J dropped 0; count of bases not matched to a gene: 4. The CDR3 sequence is CASSVGASGSTDTQYF. The CDR3 region has the DNA TGTGCCAGCAGCGTAGGGGCTAGCGGAAGCACAGATACGCAGTATTTT.

The V call is TRBV20-1, the J call TRBJ2-3, with TRBD2 identical over 9 bases. This CDR3 comprises 15 residues. The junction had 5 bases not matched to a gene; V was cut back by 4 bases and J by 0 bases. Germline CDR1 and CDR2: DFQATT and SNEGSKA (reference sequence). The CDR3 coding sequence is TGCAGTGCTATAAGACTAGCGGAGAGCACAGATACGCAGTATTTT. This translates into CSAIRLAESTDTQYF.